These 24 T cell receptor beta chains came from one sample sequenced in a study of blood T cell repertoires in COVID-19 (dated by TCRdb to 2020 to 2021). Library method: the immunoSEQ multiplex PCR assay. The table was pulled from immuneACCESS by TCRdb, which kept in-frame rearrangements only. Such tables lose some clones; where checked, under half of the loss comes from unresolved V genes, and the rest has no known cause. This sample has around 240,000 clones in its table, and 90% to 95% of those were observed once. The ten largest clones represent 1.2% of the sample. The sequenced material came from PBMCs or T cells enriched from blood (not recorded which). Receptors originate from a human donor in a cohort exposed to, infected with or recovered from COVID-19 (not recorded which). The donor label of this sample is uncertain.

The CDR3 nucleotides read TGTGCCAGCAGCTTAGGACAGGGATTAGCTAACTATGGCTACACCTTC. It yields the protein CASSLGQGLANYGYTF. This chain links TRBV7-2 with TRBJ1-2; 7 positions agree with TRBD1. The CDR3 has 16 residues. Germline V gene lookup returns CDR1 SGHTA and CDR2 FQGNSA. Germline trimming cut 1 base from V and 0 bases from J; bases unmatched to any gene: 5.

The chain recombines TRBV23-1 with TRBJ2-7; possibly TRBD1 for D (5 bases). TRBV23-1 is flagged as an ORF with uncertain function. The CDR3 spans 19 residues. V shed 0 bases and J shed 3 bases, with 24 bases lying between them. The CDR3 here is CASSQSNWSLLDTNYEQYF. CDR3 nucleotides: TGCGCCAGCAGTCAATCGAACTGGTCACTGTTGGACACAAACTACGAGCAGTACTTC.

Written as DNA, the CDR3 is TGTGCCAGCAGCCTCCCTCTACCGAGGCGGGGGCGCACAGATACGCAGTATTTT. Its translation is CASSLPLPRRGRTDTQYF. This chain uses TRBV7-3 with TRBJ2-3; a possible D gene is TRBD2 (7 bases). The germline V gene has CDR1 SGHTA and CDR2 FQGTGA. Trimming shortened V by 5 bases and J by 1 base, and 22 bases separated the two germline ends. The CDR3 spans 18 residues.

CDR3 sequence: CASSSRPGQEETQYF. The CDR3 nucleotides are TGCGCCAGCAGCTCCCGGCCGGGACAGGAGGAGACCCAGTACTTC. The chain couples TRBV5-1 to TRBJ2-5, with 8 bases fitting TRBD1. The CDR3 contains 15 residues. V lost 3 bases to trimming and J lost 5 bases; unmatched junction nucleotides: 9. In germline, CDR1 is SGHRS, CDR2 YFSETQ.

The CDR3 reads CASSYSGGLGLNEQFF. In DNA, the CDR3 is TGTGCCAGCAGTTACTCCGGGGGGCTAGGACTCAATGAGCAGTTCTTC. V is TRBV6-5 and J is TRBJ2-1; possible D gene TRBD2, 7 bases. The CDR3 is 16 residues long. Germline V gene sequence: CDR1 MNHEY, CDR2 SVGAGI. V lost 0 bases, J lost 6 bases, and 15 bases lay in between.

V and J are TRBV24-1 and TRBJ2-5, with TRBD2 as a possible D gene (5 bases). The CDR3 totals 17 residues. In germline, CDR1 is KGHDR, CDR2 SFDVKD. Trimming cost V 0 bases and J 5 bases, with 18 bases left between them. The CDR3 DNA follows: TGTGCCACCAGTGATTTGGGGGAGAGGAGAGCCTTTGAGACCCAGTACTTC. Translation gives CATSDLGERRAFETQYF.

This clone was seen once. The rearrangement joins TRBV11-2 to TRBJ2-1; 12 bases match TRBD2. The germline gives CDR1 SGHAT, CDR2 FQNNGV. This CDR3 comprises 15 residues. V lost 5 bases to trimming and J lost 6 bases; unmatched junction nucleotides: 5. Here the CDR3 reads CASSPQGLAGNEQFF. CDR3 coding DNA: TGTGCCAGCAGCCCACAGGGACTAGCGGGCAATGAGCAGTTCTTC.

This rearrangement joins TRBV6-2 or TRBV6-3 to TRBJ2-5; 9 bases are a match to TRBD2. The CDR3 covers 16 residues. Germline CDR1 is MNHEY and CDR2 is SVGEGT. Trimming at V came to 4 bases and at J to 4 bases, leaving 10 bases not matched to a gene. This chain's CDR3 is CASSSISSGVPETQYF. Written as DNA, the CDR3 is TGTGCCAGCAGTTCTATCTCTAGCGGGGTCCCAGAGACCCAGTACTTC.

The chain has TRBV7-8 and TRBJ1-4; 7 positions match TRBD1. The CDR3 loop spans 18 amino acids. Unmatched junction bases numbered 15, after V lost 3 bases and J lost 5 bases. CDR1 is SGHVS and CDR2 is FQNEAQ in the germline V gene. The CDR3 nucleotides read TGTGCCAGCAGCTTTATCAGACAGGGCATCAAGATCAATGAAAAACTGTTTTTT. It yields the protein CASSFIRQGIKINEKLFF.

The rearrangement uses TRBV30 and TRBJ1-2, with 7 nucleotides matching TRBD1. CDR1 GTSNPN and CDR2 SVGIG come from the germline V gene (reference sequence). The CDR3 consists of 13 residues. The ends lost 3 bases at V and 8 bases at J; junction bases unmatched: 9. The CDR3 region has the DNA TGTGCCTGGAGCTCAACAGGGGATAGGGGCTACACCTTC. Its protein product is CAWSSTGDRGYTF. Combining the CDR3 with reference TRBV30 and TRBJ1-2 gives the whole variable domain SQTIHQWPATLVQPVGSPLSLECTVEGTSNPNLYWYRQAAGRGLQLLFYSVGIGQISSEVPQNLSASRPQDRQFILSSKKLLLSDSGFYLCAWSSTGDRGYTFGSGTRLTVV.

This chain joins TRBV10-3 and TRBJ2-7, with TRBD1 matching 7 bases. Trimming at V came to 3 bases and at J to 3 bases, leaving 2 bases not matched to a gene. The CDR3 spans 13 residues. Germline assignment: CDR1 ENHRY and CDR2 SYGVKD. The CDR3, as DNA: TGTGCCATCAGTGACGGACAGGTCTACGAGCAGTACTTC. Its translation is CAISDGQVYEQYF.

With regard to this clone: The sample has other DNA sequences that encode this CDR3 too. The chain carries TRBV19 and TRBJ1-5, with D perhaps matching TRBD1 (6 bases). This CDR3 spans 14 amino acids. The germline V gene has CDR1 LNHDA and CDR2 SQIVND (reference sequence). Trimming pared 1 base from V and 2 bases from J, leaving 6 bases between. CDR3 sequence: CASSIAGGNQPQHF. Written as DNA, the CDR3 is TGTGCCAGTAGTATAGCAGGGGGCAATCAGCCCCAGCATTTT.

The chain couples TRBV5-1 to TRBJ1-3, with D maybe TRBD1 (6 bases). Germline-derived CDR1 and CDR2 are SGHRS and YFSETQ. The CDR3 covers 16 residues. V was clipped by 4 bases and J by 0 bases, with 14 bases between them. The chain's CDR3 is CASSVGTPNSGNTIYF. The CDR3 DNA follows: TGCGCCAGCAGCGTCGGGACACCCAACTCTGGAAACACCATATATTTT.

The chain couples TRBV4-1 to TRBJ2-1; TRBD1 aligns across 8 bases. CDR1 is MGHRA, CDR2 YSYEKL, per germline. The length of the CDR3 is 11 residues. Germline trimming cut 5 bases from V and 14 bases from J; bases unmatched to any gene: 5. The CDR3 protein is CASSEPGQEFF. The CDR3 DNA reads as TGCGCCAGCAGCGAACCGGGACAGGAGTTCTTC.

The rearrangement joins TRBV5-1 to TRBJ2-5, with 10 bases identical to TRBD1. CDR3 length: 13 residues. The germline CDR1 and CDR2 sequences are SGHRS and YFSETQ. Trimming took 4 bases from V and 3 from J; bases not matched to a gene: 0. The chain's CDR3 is CASSGQGEETQYF. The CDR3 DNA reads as TGCGCCAGCAGCGGACAGGGGGAAGAGACCCAGTACTTC. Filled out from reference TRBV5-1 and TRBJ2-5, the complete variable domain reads KAGVTQTPRYLIKTRGQQVTLSCSPISGHRSVSWYQQTPGQGLQFLFEYFSETQRNKGNFPGRFSGRQFSNSRSEMNVSTLELGDSALYLCASSGQGEETQYFGPGTRLLVL.

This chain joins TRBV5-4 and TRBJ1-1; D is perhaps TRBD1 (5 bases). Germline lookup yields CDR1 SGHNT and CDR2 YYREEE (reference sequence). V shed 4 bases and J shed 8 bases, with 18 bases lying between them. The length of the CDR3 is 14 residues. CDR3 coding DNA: TGTGCCAGCAGCCCCAGGACGGGGGAGGGGGAAGCTTTCTTT. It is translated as CASSPRTGEGEAFF.

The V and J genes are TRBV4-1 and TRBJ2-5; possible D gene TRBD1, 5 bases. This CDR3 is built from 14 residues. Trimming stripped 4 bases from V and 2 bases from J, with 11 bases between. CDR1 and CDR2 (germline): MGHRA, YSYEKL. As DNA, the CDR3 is TGCGCCAGCAGCCCAACTCAGGGACAAGAGACCCAGTACTTC. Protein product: CASSPTQGQETQYF.

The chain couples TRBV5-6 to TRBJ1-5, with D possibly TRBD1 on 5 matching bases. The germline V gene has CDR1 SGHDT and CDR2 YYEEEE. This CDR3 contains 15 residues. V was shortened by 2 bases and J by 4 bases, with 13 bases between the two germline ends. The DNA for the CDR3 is TGTGCCAGCAGCTTCGTCAGGGATGGGAATCAGCCCCAGCATTTT. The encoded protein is CASSFVRDGNQPQHF.

The CDR3 DNA follows: TGTGCCAGCAGCTCACCTTCGGGGATAAGCGGGGGAGTCGGGGAGCTGTTTTTT. Translation: CASSSPSGISGGVGELFF. This chain links TRBV7-9 with TRBJ2-2, with TRBD2 identical over 8 bases. Germline V gene lookup returns CDR1 SEHNR and CDR2 FQNEAQ (reference sequence). The junction had 17 bases not matched to a gene; V was cut back by 4 bases and J by 7 bases. This CDR3 contains 18 residues.

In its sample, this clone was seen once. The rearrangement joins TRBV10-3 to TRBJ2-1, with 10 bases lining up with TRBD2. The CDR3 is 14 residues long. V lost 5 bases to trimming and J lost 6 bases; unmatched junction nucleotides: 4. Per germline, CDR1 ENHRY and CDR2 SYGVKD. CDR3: CAISPSGGFNEQFF. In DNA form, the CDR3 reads TGTGCCATCAGTCCTAGCGGGGGCTTCAATGAGCAGTTCTTC.

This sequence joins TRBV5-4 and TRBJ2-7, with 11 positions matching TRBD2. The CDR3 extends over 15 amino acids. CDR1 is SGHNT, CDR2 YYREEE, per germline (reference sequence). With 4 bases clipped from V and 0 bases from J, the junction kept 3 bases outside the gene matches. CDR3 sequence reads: CASSLAGGSSYEQYF. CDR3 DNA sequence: TGTGCCAGCAGCCTAGCGGGGGGTAGCTCCTACGAGCAGTACTTC.

CDR3 in DNA: TGTGCCAGTAGTATAGGCCCGGGCGAGCAGTACTTC. This codes for CASSIGPGEQYF. The genes are TRBV19 and TRBJ2-7; D is undetermined. This CDR3 region has 12 residues. With 1 base removed from V and 6 bases from J, the gap between germline ends came to 7 bases. From germline, CDR1 is LNHDA and CDR2 SQIVND (reference sequence).

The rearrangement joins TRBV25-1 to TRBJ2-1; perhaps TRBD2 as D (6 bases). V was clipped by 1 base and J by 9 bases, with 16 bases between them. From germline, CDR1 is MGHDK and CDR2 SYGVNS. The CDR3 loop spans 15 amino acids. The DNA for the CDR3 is TGTGCCAGCAGTGAATCGGAGGCTGGGAGGAGTGAGCAGTTCTTC. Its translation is CASSESEAGRSEQFF.

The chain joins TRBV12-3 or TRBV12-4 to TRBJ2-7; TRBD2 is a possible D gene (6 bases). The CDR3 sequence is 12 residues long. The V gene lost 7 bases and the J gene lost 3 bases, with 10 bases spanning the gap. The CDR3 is CASTRAGYEQYF. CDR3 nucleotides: TGTGCCAGCACTCGAGCGGGCTACGAGCAGTACTTC.